This T cell receptor (beta chain) was found in a study of graft-versus-host responses after intestinal transplantation. Trimming left V 0 bases short and J 5 bases short, with 17 bases between. Looked up from germline, CDR1 is MNHEY and CDR2 is SMNVEV (reference sequence). CDR3 length equals 16 residues. The study's findings and limits: The recipient marrow held GvH clones, and some of them showed up first in ileum or blood. Association was observed between peak circulating GvH clone levels and early post-transplant HvG declines.

The repertoire was sequenced with immunoSEQ multiplex PCR; TCRdb's copy has only in-frame clones and lacks some. The sample holds tens of thousands of clones, roughly 90% seen once. The sample holds one count of this clone. The antigen remains undetermined. The clonotype originates from a human donor who received an intestinal transplant. The starting material was unstimulated CD8+ T cells sorted from spleen or lymph node cells, obtained before intestinal transplant. The gene calls are TRBV27 and TRBJ2-7; no clear D. The CDR3 reads CASSLSITPPPDEQYF. CDR3 in DNA: TGTGCCAGCAGTTTATCGATAACCCCACCGCCGGACGAGCAGTACTTC.